The next 13 T cell receptor beta chains were all read from a single sample in a study of blood T cells in healthy people across ages. Combining a sample-barcoded 5' primer with a J-beta primer mix, a second PCR ran for roughly 6 to 11 cycles. MiXCR, applied by TCRdb to the 5' RACE reads, yields one record per CDR3 protein. Here the sample spans about 1.8 million distinct CDR3 sequences, about 50% being singletons. Sequenced: blood. The receptors shown here come from a woman between 40 and 55 years old in good health.

This clonotype was seen a few times. The V gene is TRBV5-1, the J gene TRBJ1-2; D is uncertain. The CDR3 consists of 13 residues. Trimming stripped 5 bases from V and 6 bases from J, with 14 bases between. The germline gives CDR1 SGHRS, CDR2 YFSETQ. CDR3 nucleotide sequence: TGCGCCAGCAGTTGGGTTGGAGGAGATGGCTACACCTTC. The encoded protein is CASSWVGGDGYTF.

The chain carries TRBV28 and TRBJ2-7; the D gene is possibly TRBD1 (6 bases). Germline values: CDR1 MDHEN, CDR2 SYDVKM. The CDR3 covers 15 residues. Trimming shortened V by 6 bases and J by 7 bases, and 22 bases separated the two germline ends. The CDR3 sequence is CASRLGPPGAREQYF. The CDR3 DNA follows: TGTGCCAGCAGACTAGGGCCCCCAGGGGCTCGTGAGCAGTACTTC.

As concerns this clonotype: Since a much larger clone is just one base distant, this may be a read error. The chain recombines TRBV6-5 with TRBJ2-7, with D possibly TRBD2 on 5 matching bases. V lost 6 bases and J 7 bases, leaving 16 bases between the germline ends. Germline V gene lookup returns CDR1 MNHEY and CDR2 SVGAGI. The CDR3 runs 13 residues. The CDR3 DNA reads as TGTGCCAGCAGCCCTAGCCAAAGCAATGAGCAGTACTTC. Protein: CASSPSQSNEQYF.

V usage is TRBV6-2 or TRBV6-3 and J usage is TRBJ2-3, with TRBD2 identical over 13 bases. This CDR3 is built from 20 residues. In germline, CDR1 is MNHEY, CDR2 SVGEGT. V shed 2 bases and J 0 bases; nucleotides not matched to a gene: 11. The CDR3 is CASSYPTSGGTLPSTDTQYF. The CDR3 region has the DNA TGTGCCAGCAGTTACCCGACTAGCGGGGGGACCCTTCCTAGCACAGATACGCAGTATTTT.

This clonotype has more than one count but fewer than ten. Being one base from a much bigger clone, this may be a read error. This chain connects TRBV12-3 or TRBV12-4 to TRBJ2-7; D is unclear. Between the trimmed V and J ends, which lost 5 bases and 7 bases, there was a span of 18 bases. The CDR3 is 14 amino acids. The CDR3 coding sequence is TGTGCCAGCAGTCCCCATAACCTAGGCAATGAGCAGTACTTC. It translates to CASSPHNLGNEQYF.

The chain recombines TRBV20-1 with TRBJ2-6; D is perhaps TRBD1 or TRBD2 (5 bases each). The germline V gene encodes CDR1 DFQATT and CDR2 SNEGSKA (reference sequence). CDR3 length equals 13 residues. The V end was cut by 2 bases, the J end by 6 bases, with 8 bases between. The CDR3 sequence is CSARHGTANVLTF. CDR3 coding DNA: TGCAGTGCTAGACACGGGACGGCCAACGTCCTGACTTTC.

The V and J genes are TRBV6-2 or TRBV6-3 and TRBJ1-4; D remains unclear. V shed 1 base and J shed 7 bases, with 10 bases lying between them. The CDR3 consists of 14 residues. Per germline, CDR1 MNHEY and CDR2 SVGEGT. The CDR3 nucleotides read TGTGCCAGCAGTTACTTGGGGTTACGTGAAAAACTGTTTTTT. Protein product: CASSYLGLREKLFF.

This clonotype was detected only a few times. The chain links TRBV12-3 or TRBV12-4 to TRBJ2-5; D uncertain. V shed 5 bases and J shed 2 bases, with 6 bases lying between them. The CDR3 has 12 amino acids. CDR3 region: CASSITQETQYF. DNA for the CDR3: TGTGCCAGCAGTATTACACAAGAGACCCAGTACTTC.

This clonotype has just a few counts. V and J are TRBV28 and TRBJ2-4; 9 bases are shared with TRBD1. CDR1 is MDHEN and CDR2 is SYDVKM in the germline V gene. The CDR3 sequence is 14 residues long. J was trimmed by 5 bases and V by 5 bases; bases with no gene match: 4. CDR3 sequence reads: CASSIRQGENIQYF. The CDR3, as DNA: TGTGCCAGCAGTATCCGACAGGGGGAAAACATTCAGTACTTC. The full variable domain, completed using reference TRBV28 and TRBJ2-4, is DVKVTQSSRYLVKRTGEKVFLECVQDMDHENMFWYRQDPGLGLRLIYFSYDVKMKEKGDIPEGYSVSREKKERFSLILESASTNQTSMYLCASSIRQGENIQYFGAGTRLSVL.

The V call is TRBV7-6, the J call TRBJ2-1, with D possibly TRBD1 on 5 matching bases. This CDR3 is 12 amino acids long. Germline V lookup: CDR1 SGHVS, CDR2 FNYEAQ. V lost 7 bases and J lost 6, with 10 bases in between. CDR3 loop: CASTQTVNEQFF. As DNA, the CDR3 is TGTGCCAGCACGCAGACAGTCAATGAGCAGTTCTTC.

The CDR3 protein is CASSESRVGLAAGEQYF. CDR3 nucleotide sequence: TGTGCCAGCAGTGAATCAAGAGTAGGACTAGCGGCCGGCGAGCAGTACTTC. The V gene is TRBV2, the J gene TRBJ2-5; 10 positions match TRBD2. The end of the DNA aligns better with TRBJ2-7, so the J call may be wrong. The germline gives CDR1 SNHLY, CDR2 FYNNEI. The CDR3 is 17 amino acids.

The chain combines TRBV6-5 with TRBJ1-1; 8 bases map to TRBD1. The germline CDR1 and CDR2 sequences are MNHEY and SVGAGI. V dropped 2 bases and J dropped 1; count of bases not matched to a gene: 12. This CDR3 has 18 amino acids. CDR3 region: CASSYTRDRSLPNTEAFF. CDR3 coding DNA: TGTGCCAGCAGTTACACCCGGGACAGGTCCCTACCGAACACTGAAGCTTTCTTT.

V gene TRBV10-1 combines with J gene TRBJ2-5; D gene ambiguous. The CDR3 covers 15 residues. In germline, CDR1 is WNHNN, CDR2 SYGVQD (reference sequence). V dropped 4 bases and J dropped 5 bases, with 17 bases sitting between them. The CDR3: CASSGPSSRWETQYF. Here the CDR3 DNA reads TGCGCCAGCAGTGGTCCGAGCTCCCGGTGGGAGACCCAGTACTTC.